A single sample gave rise to the 32 T cell receptor beta chains below, sequenced in a study of T cells in Graves' hyperthyroidism and ophthalmopathy. The source material, RNA transcripts, was used to amplify TCR beta CDR3 regions. First-round RT-PCR of the TCR CDR3 relied on the HTBI primer set. One entry per CDR3 protein results from TCRdb running MiXCR on the multiplex PCR reads. The data contain more than 500,000 distinct CDR3 sequences, around 16% of them seen just once; the ten biggest clones take up approximately 30%. Sample: blood. The receptors come from a woman aged 25 to 39 with Graves' ophthalmopathy.

This clonotype has at least ten counts. The chain links TRBV10-1 to TRBJ2-7; D might be TRBD2 (6 bases). The CDR3 runs 14 residues. Trimming removed 6 bases at V and 3 bases at J, with 15 bases between. The germline V gene encodes CDR1 WNHNN and CDR2 SYGVQD (reference sequence). Written as DNA, the CDR3 is TGCGCCAGCAGGGAACTAGCTGCAAGCTACGAGCAGTACTTC. It codes for CASRELAASYEQYF.

J is TRBJ2-5 and V is TRBV10-3; 14 nucleotides align to TRBD2. V gave up 6 bases and J gave up 4 bases; unmatched junction bases: 16. Germline V gives CDR1 ENHRY, CDR2 SYGVKD. The CDR3 extends over 19 amino acids. The CDR3 protein is CAIRRTSGRTTPIVETQYF. Here the CDR3 DNA reads TGTGCCATCAGACGGACTAGCGGGAGGACAACCCCCATTGTAGAGACCCAGTACTTC.

This clonotype was observed many times. The CDR3 loop reads CASTPLVNTEAFF. CDR3 DNA sequence: TGTGCCAGCACCCCATTAGTCAACACTGAAGCTTTCTTT. The V call is TRBV28, the J call TRBJ1-1; no definite D call. V was cut by 7 bases and J by 2 bases, with 11 bases left in between. Germline assignment: CDR1 MDHEN and CDR2 SYDVKM. The CDR3 is 13 amino acids.

Remarks on this clonotype: This may come from a read error, since a much larger clone is one base off. The V call is TRBV20-1, the J call TRBJ2-7; D possibly matches TRBD1 or TRBD2 (5 bases each). The DNA end is more similar to TRBJ2-1, so the J call may be wrong. The CDR3 covers 14 residues. CDR1 and CDR2 from the germline V gene are DFQATT and SNEGSKA (reference sequence). The CDR3 here is CSARIWGSSYEQFF. The CDR3 nucleotides read TGCAGTGCACGGATCTGGGGGAGCTCCTACGAGCAGTTCTTC.

The table lists this clonotype with many counts. The rearrangement joins TRBV30 to TRBJ1-1; D is unresolved. The germline gives CDR1 GTSNPN, CDR2 SVGIG (reference sequence). There are 13 residues in the CDR3. V was trimmed by 2 bases and J by 4 bases, leaving 11 bases between them. Written as DNA, the CDR3 is TGTGCCTGGAGTCGAGAGGAAGCCACTGAAGCTTTCTTT. It yields the protein CAWSREEATEAFF.

The table lists this clonotype with many counts. The chain employs TRBV30 and TRBJ1-6; D is unresolved. CDR1 and CDR2 from the germline V gene are GTSNPN and SVGIG (reference sequence). There are 13 residues in the CDR3. Trimming removed 4 bases from V and 14 bases from J, with 18 bases in between. The CDR3 protein is CAWMFIGGGTLHF. CDR3 sequence (DNA): TGTGCCTGGATGTTTATAGGTGGCGGGACCCTCCACTTT. Full variable domain (outside the CDR3, taken from reference TRBV30 and TRBJ1-6): SQTIHQWPATLVQPVGSPLSLECTVEGTSNPNLYWYRQAAGRGLQLLFYSVGIGQISSEVPQNLSASRPQDRQFILSSKKLLLSDSGFYLCAWMFIGGGTLHFGNGTRLTVT.

There are many counts of this clonotype. The rearrangement uses TRBV20-1 and TRBJ2-7, with TRBD1 matching over 7 bases. In germline, CDR1 is DFQATT, CDR2 SNEGSKA (reference sequence). The trim removed 0 bases at V and 6 bases at J, leaving 11 bases unmatched. There are 15 residues in the CDR3. CDR3 sequence reads: CSARESIGGSVEQYF. CDR3 DNA sequence: TGCAGTGCTAGAGAATCGATAGGGGGCTCGGTCGAGCAGTACTTC.

This clonotype was recorded many times. The chain carries TRBV6-6 and TRBJ1-2; D is unresolved. The germline gives CDR1 MNHNY, CDR2 SVGAGI (reference sequence). CDR3 length: 15 amino acids. V lost 0 bases, J lost 4 bases, and 12 bases lay in between. The CDR3: CASSYSIEGVYGYTF. The CDR3 DNA reads as TGTGCCAGCAGTTACTCGATCGAGGGAGTCTATGGCTACACCTTC.

This clonotype was counted many times. The J gene is TRBJ2-7, the V gene TRBV6-5; D unresolved. This CDR3 spans 14 amino acids. V lost 0 bases, J lost 6 bases, and 12 bases lay in between. The germline V gene encodes CDR1 MNHEY and CDR2 SVGAGI. The CDR3 coding sequence is TGTGCCAGCAGTTACTCGAGGCACGGTAGCGAGCAGTACTTC. It specifies CASSYSRHGSEQYF.

The chain combines TRBV12-3 or TRBV12-4 with TRBJ2-5; TRBD1 matches at 11 bases. The V and J ends lost 6 bases and 5 bases, in that order; junction bases with no gene match: 5. This CDR3 is built from 14 residues. The chain's CDR3 is CASRRDRGGETQYF. The CDR3 nucleotides are TGTGCCAGCAGGCGGGACAGGGGGGGGGAGACCCAGTACTTC.

This clonotype was seen repeatedly, ten times or more. The rearrangement links TRBV2 to TRBJ2-5; TRBD1 matches 10 bases. Germline-derived CDR1 and CDR2 are SNHLY and FYNNEI. V trimming: 5 bases; J trimming: 4 bases; junction bases outside the gene matches: 7. This CDR3 is 15 amino acids long. The CDR3 loop is CASSFTTGGPETQYF. CDR3 nucleotide sequence: TGTGCCAGCAGTTTCACGACAGGGGGCCCAGAGACCCAGTACTTC.

This clonotype has more than one count but fewer than ten. The rearrangement links TRBV7-2 to TRBJ2-7; D is perhaps TRBD2 (6 bases). Germline values: CDR1 SGHTA, CDR2 FQGNSA. The CDR3 runs 15 residues. V lost 4 bases, J lost 4 bases, and 17 bases lay in between. CDR3 sequence (DNA): TGTGCCAGCAGCTACCGGGACTTTCCGAATTACGAGCAGTACTTC. This gives the protein CASSYRDFPNYEQYF.

This clonotype has a single count. A read error may explain this, as a much larger clone is one base away. V and J are TRBV5-1 and TRBJ2-1; maybe TRBD2 (5 bases). Looked up from germline, CDR1 is SGHRS and CDR2 is YFSETQ. The CDR3 has 14 residues. V shed 0 bases and J shed 9 bases, with 13 bases lying between them. The CDR3 DNA is TGCGCCAGCAGCTTGGAACTAGGTGCGGGTGAGCAGTTCTTC. This translates into CASSLELGAGEQFF. Variable domain in full (rest from reference TRBV5-1 and TRBJ2-1): KAGVTQTPRYLIKTRGQQVTLSCSPISGHRSVSWYQQTPGQGLQFLFEYFSETQRNKGNFPGRFSGRQFSNSRSEMNVSTLELGDSALYLCASSLELGAGEQFFGPGTRLTVL.

This clonotype was picked up many times. The V call is TRBV5-1, the J call TRBJ2-3, with 12 bases that match TRBD2. The CDR3 is made up of 16 amino acids. Looked up from germline, CDR1 is SGHRS and CDR2 is YFSETQ. Losses at the gene ends were 1 base for V and 4 bases for J; bases not matched to a gene: 4. CDR3 DNA: TGCGCCAGCAGCTTGCCCCTAGCGGGAGGGGCAGATACGCAGTATTTT. It yields the protein CASSLPLAGGADTQYF.

This clonotype was found many times. V is TRBV28 and J is TRBJ2-7; 8 nucleotides match TRBD1. The junction had 11 bases not matched to a gene; V was cut back by 10 bases and J by 6 bases. The CDR3 consists of 13 residues. Germline V gene lookup returns CDR1 MDHEN and CDR2 SYDVKM. The CDR3, as DNA: TGTGCCACTCAGGGGGCTAGTAATTTCGAGCAGTACTTC. Its translation: CATQGASNFEQYF.

The J gene is TRBJ2-1, the V gene TRBV25-1; D perhaps matches TRBD2 (5 bases). Trimming stripped 5 bases from V and 1 base from J, with 12 bases between. Germline V gene sequence: CDR1 MGHDK, CDR2 SYGVNS. The CDR3 length is 15 residues. The CDR3 DNA reads as TGTGCCAGCAGTATCTCGGGAATTTCCTACAATGAGCAGTTCTTC. This translates into CASSISGISYNEQFF.

The table lists this clonotype with a few counts. The V gene is TRBV12-3 or TRBV12-4, the J gene TRBJ2-5, with 7 bases lining up with TRBD1. V dropped 7 bases and J dropped 1; count of bases not matched to a gene: 3. The length of the CDR3 is 13 residues. CDR3 nucleotide sequence: TGTGCCAGCAAGGGGGCCGCCCAAGAGACCCAGTACTTC. Translating it yields CASKGAAQETQYF.

CDR3 amino acids: CASRAIRTSNTGELFF. In DNA form, the CDR3 reads TGTGCCAGCAGAGCCATCAGGACTTCGAACACCGGGGAGCTGTTTTTT. The chain uses TRBV11-2 and TRBJ2-2, with a possible D match to TRBD2 (5 bases). Per the germline V gene, CDR1 is SGHAT and CDR2 is FQNNGV. Trimming pared 6 bases from V and 0 bases from J, leaving 14 bases between. This CDR3 is 16 amino acids long.

This clonotype was recorded at least ten times. This chain links TRBV5-1 with TRBJ2-6; D unresolved. In germline, CDR1 is SGHRS, CDR2 YFSETQ. This CDR3 comprises 14 residues. The V and J ends lost 4 bases and 0 bases respectively, with 5 bases between them. In DNA, the CDR3 is TGCGCCAGCAGCCCCGGCTCTGGGGCCAACGTCCTGACTTTC. The encoded protein is CASSPGSGANVLTF.

Worth noting for this clonotype: This may stem from a read error, because a much larger clone lies one nucleotide away. The chain has TRBV20-1 and TRBJ2-1; the match to TRBD1 covers 8 bases. The junction had 11 bases not matched to a gene; V was cut back by 3 bases and J by 10 bases. The CDR3 extends over 14 amino acids. Germline CDR1 and CDR2: DFQATT and SNEGSKA (reference sequence). CDR3 region: CSASQQGASREQFF. The CDR3 DNA is TGCAGTGCTAGTCAGCAGGGGGCGTCTCGCGAGCAGTTCTTC.

In this sample, this clonotype turned up a few times. The chain recombines TRBV9 with TRBJ2-1; 8 nucleotides line up with TRBD2. The CDR3 length is 16 residues. The germline V gene encodes CDR1 SGDLS and CDR2 YYNGEE. Trimming took 0 bases from V and 5 from J; bases not matched to a gene: 7. CDR3 sequence: CASSVGPAGGDNEQFF. CDR3 coding DNA: TGTGCCAGCAGCGTAGGTCCGGCGGGAGGCGACAATGAGCAGTTCTTC.

This chain joins TRBV19 and TRBJ2-7; the match to TRBD1 covers 10 bases. After removal of 6 bases from V and 2 bases from J, the junction contained 7 bases not matched to a gene. Germline loops: CDR1 LNHDA, CDR2 SQIVND (reference sequence). The CDR3 loop spans 15 amino acids. The CDR3 sequence: CASSEYGTGAYEQYF. The DNA of the CDR3 is TGTGCCAGTAGCGAATACGGGACAGGGGCCTACGAGCAGTACTTC.

This clonotype has at least ten counts. The chain carries TRBV25-1 and TRBJ2-1; 8 nucleotides align to TRBD2. The CDR3 spans 16 residues. V lost 2 bases and J lost 3; bases outside the gene matches: 6. CDR1 MGHDK and CDR2 SYGVNS come from the germline V gene. CDR3: CASSEMTSAFYNEQFF. CDR3 bases: TGTGCCAGCAGTGAAATGACTAGCGCGTTCTACAATGAGCAGTTCTTC.

This clonotype has ten or more counts. The rearrangement joins TRBV7-3 to TRBJ2-3; D gene unclear. The CDR3 has 14 residues. In germline, CDR1 is SGHTA, CDR2 FQGTGA. Trimming stripped 1 base from V and 9 bases from J, with 14 bases between. The CDR3 DNA reads TGTGCCAGCAGCTTAAATTTCGGCAGTTTAACGCAGTATTTT. Amino acids: CASSLNFGSLTQYF.

The chain joins TRBV27 to TRBJ1-1; TRBD1 aligns across 8 bases. The CDR3 spans 15 residues. The J segment lost 5 bases and the V segment lost 5 bases, leaving 10 bases of the junction unmatched. Germline CDR1 reads MNHEY; CDR2 reads SMNVEV (reference sequence). The CDR3 region is CASSPTGEWGTEAFF. The CDR3 nucleotides are TGTGCCAGCAGTCCGACAGGGGAATGGGGGACTGAAGCTTTCTTT.

This clonotype was observed at least ten times. This chain uses TRBV24-1 with TRBJ2-1; D may be TRBD1 (6 bases). V lost 5 bases and J lost 0, with 13 bases in between. This CDR3 is 16 amino acids long. Germline loops: CDR1 KGHDR, CDR2 SFDVKD. In DNA, the CDR3 is TGTGCCACCAGTGGCCCTACAGGGAACTCCTACAATGAGCAGTTCTTC. This translates into CATSGPTGNSYNEQFF.

Points on this clonotype: It may be a read error: a sequence one base away is much more abundant. This sequence joins TRBV6-1 and TRBJ2-7, with 7 bases matching TRBD2. The CDR3 runs 12 residues. Germline assignment: CDR1 MNHNS and CDR2 SASEGT. CDR3 amino acids: CACRRREGEQYF. CDR3 bases: TGTGCCTGCAGACGCAGGGAGGGCGAGCAGTACTTC.

CDR3 protein: CASRQSLGTEAFF. CDR3 DNA: TGTGCCAGTCGCCAGTCCTTAGGAACTGAAGCTTTCTTT. V is TRBV19 and J is TRBJ1-1; D call uncertain. The CDR3 consists of 13 residues. Trimming removed 8 bases from V and 5 bases from J, with 15 bases in between. The V gene's germline CDR1 is LNHDA and CDR2 SQIVND (reference sequence). Filled out from reference TRBV19 and TRBJ1-1, the complete variable domain reads DGGITQSPKYLFRKEGQNVTLSCEQNLNHDAMYWYRQDPGQGLRLIYYSQIVNDFQKGDIAEGYSVSREKKESFPLTVTSAQKNPTAFYLCASRQSLGTEAFFGQGTRLTVV.

On this clonotype: This could be a read error, since a much larger clone is one nucleotide away. This rearrangement joins TRBV29-1 to TRBJ1-2, with D unresolved. From germline, CDR1 is SQVTM and CDR2 ANQGSEA. The CDR3 is made up of 15 amino acids. CDR3 sequence: CSDEDWYGLDYGYTF. The CDR3 bases are TGCAGCGATGAAGATTGGTACGGGTTGGACTATGGCTACACCTTC.

This clonotype was seen more than once but under ten times. The chain recombines TRBV24-1 with TRBJ2-2, with 11 nucleotides matching TRBD1. J lost 5 bases, V lost 6 bases, and 10 bases had no gene match. Germline loops: CDR1 KGHDR, CDR2 SFDVKD. The length of the CDR3 is 17 residues. The CDR3 DNA is TGTGCCACCAGTCCCCTACCGGGACAGGGGGGTACCGGGGAGCTGTTTTTT. Protein sequence: CATSPLPGQGGTGELFF.

The rearrangement uses TRBV3-1 and TRBJ1-1; no clear D. CDR3 length: 13 residues. V shed 8 bases and J shed 1 base, with 11 bases lying between them. Germline loops: CDR1 LGHDT, CDR2 YNNKEL (reference sequence). The CDR3 protein is CASAREANTEAFF. In DNA form, the CDR3 reads TGTGCCAGCGCCCGGGAAGCGAACACTGAAGCTTTCTTT.

The chain employs TRBV7-9 and TRBJ2-7; 7 bases are shared with TRBD2. The trim removed 4 bases at V and 6 bases at J, leaving 9 bases unmatched. The CDR3 contains 14 residues. Germline-derived CDR1 and CDR2 are SEHNR and FQNEAQ (reference sequence). CDR3 loop: CASSYGLGKSEQYF. CDR3 in DNA: TGTGCCAGCAGCTACGGACTAGGCAAGAGCGAGCAGTACTTC.